This TCR beta chain stems from a study of naive and memory T cell subsets. Germline CDR1 reads KGHSH; CDR2 reads LQKENI. The V segment lost 5 bases and the J segment 15 bases; nucleotides outside the gene matches: 14. The CDR3 covers 14 residues. From the second PCR step, alpha and beta chains were amplified apart. Four subsets defined by CD45RA and CD27 were sorted after CD3, CD4, CD8 and live/dead staining. Whole-study findings and limits: A few larger clonotypes appeared in naive repertoires, especially CD8, possibly memory cells re-expressing CD45RA. Naive and memory subsets had different power law exponents for TCR abundance.

A word on this clonotype: Its antigen remains unknown.

The beta constant-region primer was an equimolar mix of two oligonucleotides covering TRBC1 and TRBC2. The ligated cDNA underwent four PCR rounds using SP2 and nested alpha and beta constant-region primers. TCRdb re-called the UMI-ligation and nested PCR reads through MiXCR, storing one row per CDR3 protein. The repertoire holds tens of thousands of distinct CDR3 sequences, 11% seen once, with more than 0.11% in the top ten. The J gene is TRBJ1-5, the V gene TRBV18; 9 nucleotides line up with TRBD1. The sample was naive CD4+ T cells from blood. The receptor was isolated from a human donor in good health. The CDR3 DNA sequence: TGTGCCAGCTCAGCCGGACAGGGGTCGTTGTCGGTGCATTTT. Amino acids: CASSAGQGSLSVHF. Based on the CDR3 plus reference TRBV18 and TRBJ1-5, the full variable domain is NAGVMQNPRHLVRRRGQEARLRCSPMKGHSHVYWYRQLPEEGLKFMVYLQKENIIDESGMPKERFSAEFPKEGPSILRIQQVVRGDSAAYFCASSAGQGSLSVHFGDGTRLSIL.